A selection of T cell receptor beta chains follows, all from one sample in a study of T cells in Graves' hyperthyroidism and ophthalmopathy. TCRdb analysed the multiplex PCR reads with MiXCR anew, one entry per CDR3 protein. Of around 260,000 distinct CDR3 sequences in the sample, less than 30% were seen once. Sequenced sample: blood. The receptors were sampled from a man aged 35-49 years with Graves' hyperthyroidism that later progressed to Graves' ophthalmopathy. Each CDR3 is given with its conserved first and last residue. Each record gives: V gene, J gene, clone size, D gene, CDR3 protein, CDR3 DNA. A D gene is named only where the DNA matches it firmly. Size is omitted from some rows. Given values are once, few, many or a class for expanded clones.

TRBV5-1,TRBJ1-2,few,TRBD1,CASSLAATGDFNYGYTF,TGCGCCAGCAGCTTGGCCGCTACAGGGGACTTTAACTATGGCTACACCTTC
TRBV10-3,TRBJ1-1,.,.,CAIKSGAGATEAFF,TGTGCCATCAAGTCAGGGGCTGGGGCCACTGAAGCTTTCTTT
TRBV24-1,TRBJ1-1,many,.,CATSLQGLSAGAFF,TGTGCCACCAGTTTACAGGGTCTCAGTGCAGGAGCTTTCTTT
TRBV11-2,TRBJ2-7,many,TRBD1,CASSLDPGQGASYEQYF,TGTGCCAGCAGCTTAGATCCGGGGCAGGGGGCCTCCTACGAGCAGTACTTC
TRBV5-1,TRBJ1-2,once,.,CASSLAKEANYGYTF,TGCGCCAGCAGCTTGGCCAAAGAAGCTAACTATGGCTACACCTTC
TRBV27,TRBJ2-2,few,.,CASSGSVTGELFF,TGTGCCTCCTCCGGGAGTGTCACCGGGGAGCTGTTTTTT
TRBV20-1,TRBJ2-5,many,TRBD2,CSAKRGLETQYF,TGCAGTGCTAAGCGGGGCTTGGAGACCCAGTACTTC
TRBV7-9,TRBJ2-7,many,TRBD2,CASSLLTGLAAYEQYF,TGTGCCAGCAGCTTACTCACGGGACTAGCGGCCTACGAGCAGTACTTC
TRBV13,TRBJ2-5,many,TRBD1,CASSSVGTGDSGTQYF,TGTGCCAGCAGCTCAGTGGGGACAGGGGACTCTGGGACCCAGTACTTC
TRBV6-2/TRBV6-3,TRBJ2-4,.,TRBD1,CASSYLTGPLAKNIQYF,TGTGCCAGCAGTTACCTGACAGGGCCGCTAGCCAAAAACATTCAGTACTTC
TRBV12-3/TRBV12-4,TRBJ1-1,many,.,CASSSPLGSMNTEAFF,TGTGCCAGCAGTTCTCCCTTGGGCAGTATGAACACTGAAGCTTTCTTT
TRBV24-1,TRBJ1-3,many,.,CATSDPSDFSGNTIYF,TGTGCCACCAGTGATCCCTCAGACTTCTCTGGAAACACCATATATTTT
TRBV6-1,TRBJ2-6,many,.,CASTARSGTGANVLTF,TGTGCCAGCACCGCGAGGTCGGGGACCGGGGCCAACGTCCTGACTTTC
TRBV12-5,TRBJ2-2,few,.,CASYRVANTGELFF,TGTGCTAGCTACAGAGTTGCGAACACCGGGGAGCTGTTTTTT
TRBV11-3,TRBJ1-1,many,.,CASSLSAGANTEAFF,TGTGCCAGCAGCTTGAGCGCAGGGGCAAACACTGAAGCTTTCTTT
TRBV12-3/TRBV12-4,TRBJ1-2,many,TRBD1,CASSPQTGAISGYTF,TGTGCCAGCAGTCCCCAGACAGGGGCTATATCGGGCTACACCTTC
TRBV6-5,TRBJ2-7,once,TRBD1,CASSLPGQGKVEQYF,TGTGCCAGCAGTTTACCGGGACAGGGAAAGGTCGAGCAGTACTTC
TRBV20-1,TRBJ1-2,many,.,CSASPTGYGYTF,TGCAGTGCTAGTCCGACAGGTTATGGCTACACCTTC
TRBV12-3/TRBV12-4,TRBJ2-7,many,.,CASSISGDYYEQYF,TGTGCCAGCAGTATCTCCGGGGATTACTACGAGCAGTACTTC